The 13 T cell receptor beta chains below were found in one sample sequenced in a study of cytomegalovirus exposure and HLA in healthy donors. Researchers ran the PCR with 60 Vbeta and 13 Jbeta primers. Some clones are missing from TCRdb's copy, which holds only in-frame ones; the method was immunoSEQ multiplex PCR. The sample carries 150,000 or so clones, over 70% recorded once. The specimen was PBMCs. All receptors derive from a male donor in good health and CMV-seronegative.

The V gene is TRBV7-8, the J gene TRBJ2-7, with D maybe TRBD1 (7 bases). Trimming removed 6 bases from V and 0 bases from J, with 15 bases in between. From germline, CDR1 is SGHVS and CDR2 FQNEAQ. The CDR3 sequence is 15 residues long. The CDR3 protein is CASSRGTASSYEQYF. The CDR3 bases are TGTGCCAGCAGTCGCGGGACAGCTAGCTCCTACGAGCAGTACTTC.

The chain has TRBV14 and TRBJ1-1; D gene uncertain. Trimming took off 5 bases at V and 0 bases at J, with 7 bases between the two ends. The CDR3 spans 13 residues. CDR1 SGHDN and CDR2 FVKESK come from the germline V gene. This CDR3 reads CASSLYMNTEAFF. CDR3 bases: TGTGCCAGCAGCTTATACATGAACACTGAAGCTTTCTTT.

This chain connects TRBV27 to TRBJ2-3; the match to TRBD1 covers 10 bases. The CDR3 totals 15 residues. The J segment lost 4 bases and the V segment lost 5 bases, leaving 6 bases of the junction unmatched. The V gene's germline CDR1 is MNHEY and CDR2 SMNVEV (reference sequence). CDR3 DNA: TGTGCCAGCAGTGACAGGGGGCTGCGCGCAGATACGCAGTATTTT. Protein product: CASSDRGLRADTQYF.

The chain combines TRBV11-2 with TRBJ1-2; 10 bases fit TRBD1. Germline V gene sequence: CDR1 SGHAT, CDR2 FQNNGV. This CDR3 spans 16 amino acids. Losses at the gene ends were 4 bases for V and 4 bases for J; bases not matched to a gene: 9. The CDR3 protein is CASSSIRQGASYGYTF. The CDR3 DNA reads as TGTGCCAGCAGCTCAATTCGACAGGGGGCGTCCTATGGCTACACCTTC.

The CDR3 coding sequence is TGTGCCAGCAAGCCCGGGACTCCTATACAGTCGCAGTATTTT. It codes for CASKPGTPIQSQYF. This chain connects TRBV28 to TRBJ2-3, with D maybe TRBD2 (6 bases). The V end lost 7 bases, the J end lost 10 bases, and 21 bases lay between the germline ends. This CDR3 contains 14 residues. Per the germline V gene, CDR1 is MDHEN and CDR2 is SYDVKM.

The chain is built from TRBV7-9 and TRBJ2-7, with TRBD1 as a possible D gene (5 bases). Germline-derived CDR1 and CDR2 are SEHNR and FQNEAQ (reference sequence). The CDR3 extends over 16 amino acids. V was trimmed by 1 base and J by 4 bases, leaving 17 bases between them. CDR3 protein: CASSLVRASLRYEQYF. CDR3 DNA: TGTGCCAGCAGCTTAGTCAGGGCTTCATTAAGGTACGAGCAGTACTTC.

V and J are TRBV5-6 and TRBJ1-6; 10 nucleotides line up with TRBD1. Trimming removed 4 bases from V and 0 bases from J; junction bases left unmatched: 4. The CDR3 contains 17 residues. Germline CDR1 and CDR2: SGHDT and YYEEEE. DNA for the CDR3: TGTGCCAGCAGCGAGGGACAGGGGAGCTCCTATAATTCACCCCTCCACTTT. Its protein is CASSEGQGSSYNSPLHF.

The rearrangement uses TRBV6-1 and TRBJ2-1, with TRBD1 as a possible D gene (6 bases). The V gene's germline CDR1 is MNHNS and CDR2 SASEGT. The V gene lost 3 bases and the J gene lost 16 bases, with 19 bases spanning the gap. The CDR3 contains 13 residues. In DNA, the CDR3 is TGTGCCAGCAGTGACAATACAGGGACCCGGCATTTCTTC. Encoded protein: CASSDNTGTRHFF.

This chain uses TRBV7-2 with TRBJ1-5, with 10 bases matching TRBD1. J was trimmed by 8 bases and V by 5 bases; bases with no gene match: 9. The CDR3 runs to 15 residues. The germline CDR1 and CDR2 sequences are SGHTA and FQGNSA. The CDR3 DNA reads as TGTGCCAGCAGCCGACAGGGGGCGCGAGGAGAGCCCCAGCATTTT. This sequence encodes CASSRQGARGEPQHF. The complete variable domain, with remaining parts taken from reference TRBV7-2 and TRBJ1-5, reads GAGVSQSPSNKVTEKGKDVELRCDPISGHTALYWYRQSLGQGLEFLIYFQGNSAPDKSGLPSDRFSAERTGGSVSTLTIQRTQQEDSAVYLCASSRQGARGEPQHFGDGTRLSIL.

The chain links TRBV29-1 to TRBJ2-1; perhaps TRBD2 as D (5 bases). Germline V gene data show CDR1 as SQVTM and CDR2 as ANQGSEA. The CDR3 consists of 13 residues. Deletions cut 4 bases from V and 6 bases from J, with 13 bases between. As DNA, the CDR3 is TGCAGCGTTGGATCAATAGCGCCCAATGAGCAGTTCTTC. Translation: CSVGSIAPNEQFF.

V is TRBV7-2 and J is TRBJ2-3; weak D call: TRBD1 (5 bases). The V end lost 5 bases, the J end lost 4 bases, and 16 bases lay between the germline ends. The germline gives CDR1 SGHTA, CDR2 FQGNSA. This CDR3 has 15 residues. CDR3: CASSLLGAVADTQYF. DNA for the CDR3: TGTGCCAGCAGCCTCTTAGGGGCCGTAGCAGATACGCAGTATTTT.

The V and J genes are TRBV4-3 and TRBJ2-1; D is unclear. Trimming shortened V by 2 bases and J by 6 bases, and 5 bases separated the two germline ends. This CDR3 region has 12 residues. From germline, CDR1 is LGHNA and CDR2 YSLEER. CDR3 sequence (DNA): TGCGCCAGCAGCCAACGGTCCAATGAGCAGTTCTTC. Translation: CASSQRSNEQFF.

Many counts were recorded for this clone. The chain joins TRBV4-2 to TRBJ2-3; TRBD2 aligns across 15 bases. After removal of 1 base from V and 4 bases from J, the junction contained 0 bases not matched to a gene. The V gene's germline CDR1 is LGHNA and CDR2 YNFKEQ. The CDR3 loop spans 16 amino acids. In DNA form, the CDR3 reads TGTGCCAGCAGCCAAGGGACTAGCGGGGGGGCAGATACGCAGTATTTT. This encodes CASSQGTSGGADTQYF.